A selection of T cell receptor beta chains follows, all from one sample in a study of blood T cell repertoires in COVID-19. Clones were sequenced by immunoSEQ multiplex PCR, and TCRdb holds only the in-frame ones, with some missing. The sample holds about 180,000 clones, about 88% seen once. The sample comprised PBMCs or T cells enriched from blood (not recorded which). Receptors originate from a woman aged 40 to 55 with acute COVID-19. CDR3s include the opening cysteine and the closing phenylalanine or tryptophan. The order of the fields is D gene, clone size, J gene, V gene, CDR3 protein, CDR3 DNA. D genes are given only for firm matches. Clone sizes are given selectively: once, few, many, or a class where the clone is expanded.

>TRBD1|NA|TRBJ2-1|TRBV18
CASSPQLGQGSNNEQFF
TGTGCCAGCTCACCACAGTTGGGACAGGGATCGAACAATGAGCAGTTCTTC
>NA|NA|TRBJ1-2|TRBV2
CASSENGGSYGYTF
TGTGCCAGCAGTGAAAATGGGGGGAGCTATGGCTACACCTTC
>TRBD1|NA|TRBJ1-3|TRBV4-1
CASSSRDSQNTIYF
TGCGCCAGCAGCTCCCGGGACAGCCAAAACACCATATATTTT
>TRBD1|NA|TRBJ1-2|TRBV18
CASSPGQGHGYTF
TGTGCCAGCTCACCCGGACAGGGGCATGGCTACACCTTC
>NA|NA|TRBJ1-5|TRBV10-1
CASSESESSNQPQHF
TGCGCCAGCAGTGAGTCGGAGAGTAGCAATCAGCCCCAGCATTTT
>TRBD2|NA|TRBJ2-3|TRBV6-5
CASSTGGSTDTQYF
TGTGCCAGCAGTACCGGGGGGTCCACAGATACGCAGTATTTT
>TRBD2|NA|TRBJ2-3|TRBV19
CASNAREEGTDTQYF
TGTGCCAGTAACGCGCGGGAGGAGGGTACAGATACGCAGTATTTT
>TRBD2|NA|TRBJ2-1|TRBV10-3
CAISGTSGTYPYNEQFF
TGTGCCATCAGCGGGACTAGCGGGACCTACCCATACAATGAGCAGTTCTTC
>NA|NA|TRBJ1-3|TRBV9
CASSAERGGFGNTIYF
TGTGCCAGCAGCGCGGAAAGGGGAGGATTTGGAAACACCATATATTTT
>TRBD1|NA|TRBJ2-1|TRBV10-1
CASSEPGQPILYNEQFF
TGCGCCAGCAGTGAGCCGGGACAGCCAATTTTGTACAATGAGCAGTTCTTC
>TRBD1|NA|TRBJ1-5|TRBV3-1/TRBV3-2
CASSLGTDFQPQHF
TGTGCCAGCAGCCTTGGGACAGATTTTCAGCCCCAGCATTTT
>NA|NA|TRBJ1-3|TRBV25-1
CASSEFGASGNTIYF
TGTGCCAGCAGTGAATTTGGGGCCTCTGGAAACACCATATATTTT
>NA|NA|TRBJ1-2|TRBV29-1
CSVQDSGPLAGYTF
TGCAGCGTTCAGGACAGTGGCCCACTCGCGGGCTACACCTTC
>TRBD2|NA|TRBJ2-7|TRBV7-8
CASSSSGRAYEQYF
TGTGCCAGCAGCTCTAGCGGGAGGGCCTACGAGCAGTACTTC
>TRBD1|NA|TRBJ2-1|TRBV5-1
CASSSPGQGPNEQFF
TGCGCCAGCAGCTCCCCGGGACAGGGGCCTAATGAGCAGTTCTTC
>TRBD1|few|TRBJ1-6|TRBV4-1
CASREDRSSYNSPLHF
TGCGCCAGCAGAGAGGACAGGAGCTCCTATAATTCACCCCTCCACTTT
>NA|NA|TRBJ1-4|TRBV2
CASSEVVGRSEKLFF
TGTGCCAGCAGTGAAGTGGTGGGGCGGTCGGAAAAACTGTTTTTT
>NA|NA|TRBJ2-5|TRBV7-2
CASSPPAGLRGAGTQYF
TGTGCCAGCAGCCCCCCGGCGGGACTCAGAGGCGCGGGGACCCAGTACTTC
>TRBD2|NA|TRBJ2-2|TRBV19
CASSIQAGGAGELFF
TGTGCCAGTAGTATTCAAGCGGGGGGCGCCGGGGAGCTGTTTTTT
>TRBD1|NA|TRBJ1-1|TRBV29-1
CSASLGQLNTEAFF
TGCAGCGCTTCCCTGGGACAGCTAAACACTGAAGCTTTCTTT
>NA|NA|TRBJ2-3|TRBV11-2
CASMRRGTGTDTQYF
TGTGCCAGCATGCGACGCGGGACGGGGACAGATACGCAGTATTTT
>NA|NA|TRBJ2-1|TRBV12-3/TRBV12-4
CASARDWRNEQFF
TGTGCCAGCGCCAGGGACTGGAGGAATGAGCAGTTCTTC
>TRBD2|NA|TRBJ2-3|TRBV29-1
CSVQGLEGTDTQYF
TGCAGCGTTCAAGGACTAGAGGGCACAGATACGCAGTATTTT
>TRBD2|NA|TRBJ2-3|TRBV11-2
CASSLGTGGGTDTQYF
TGTGCCAGCAGCTTAGGGACGGGAGGGGGCACAGATACGCAGTATTTT
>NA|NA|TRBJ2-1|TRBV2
CASSSRNEQFF
TGTGCCAGCAGTAGTCGGAATGAGCAGTTCTTC
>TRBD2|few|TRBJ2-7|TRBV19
CASSINSGTRREQYF
TGTGCCAGTAGTATTAATAGCGGGACTCGTCGCGAGCAGTACTTC
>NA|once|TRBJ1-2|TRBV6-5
CASKTGAHPYGYTF
TGTGCCAGCAAGACAGGCGCTCACCCCTATGGCTACACCTTC
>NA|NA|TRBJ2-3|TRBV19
CASTQGQQQYF
TGTGCCAGTACCCAGGGTCAGCAGCAGTATTTT
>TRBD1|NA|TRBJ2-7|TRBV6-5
CASSYSTGLYEQYF
TGTGCCAGCAGTTACTCGACAGGGCTCTACGAGCAGTACTTC
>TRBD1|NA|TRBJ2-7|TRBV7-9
CASSLGAGGRVEQYF
TGTGCCAGCAGCTTAGGGGCAGGGGGCAGGGTCGAGCAGTACTTC
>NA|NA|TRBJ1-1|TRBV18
CASSPQGLGANTEAFF
TGTGCCAGCTCACCCCAGGGTCTGGGGGCGAACACTGAAGCTTTCTTT
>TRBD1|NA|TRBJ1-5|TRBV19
CASSPQDRVDQPQHF
TGTGCCAGTAGTCCGCAGGACAGGGTAGATCAGCCCCAGCATTTT
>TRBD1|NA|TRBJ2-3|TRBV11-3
CASSFSGTGAADTQYF
TGTGCCAGCAGCTTCTCCGGGACAGGGGCTGCGGATACGCAGTATTTT
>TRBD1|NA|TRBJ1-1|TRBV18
CASSPPVQGAGTEAFF
TGTGCCAGCTCACCACCGGTACAGGGGGCTGGCACTGAAGCTTTCTTT
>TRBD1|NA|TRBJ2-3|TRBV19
CASSRAGQGMANTQYF
TGTGCCAGTAGTCGTGCGGGACAGGGCATGGCGAATACGCAGTATTTT
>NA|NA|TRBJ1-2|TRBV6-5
CARPRGGAGPGGYTF
TGTGCCAGACCACGAGGGGGGGCAGGTCCCGGTGGCTACACCTTC
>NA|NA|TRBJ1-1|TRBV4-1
CASSQVTGRGNTEAFF
TGCGCCAGCAGCCAAGTAACGGGGAGGGGGAACACTGAAGCTTTCTTT
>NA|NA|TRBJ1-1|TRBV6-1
CASSEGWGLEAFF
TGTGCCAGCAGTGAAGGGTGGGGGCTTGAAGCTTTCTTT
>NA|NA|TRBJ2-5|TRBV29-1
CSVYSSQETQYF
TGCAGCGTGTACTCATCACAAGAGACCCAGTACTTC
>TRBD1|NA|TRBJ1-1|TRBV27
CASSLYRGDTEAFF
TGTGCCAGCAGTTTATACAGGGGAGACACTGAAGCTTTCTTT
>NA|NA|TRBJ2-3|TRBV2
CASRQERVTDTQYF
TGTGCCAGCAGGCAAGAAAGAGTCACAGATACGCAGTATTTT
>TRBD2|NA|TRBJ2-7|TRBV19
CASSIKRGGPYEQYF
TGTGCCAGTAGTATAAAGCGGGGGGGGCCCTACGAGCAGTACTTC